This T cell receptor (beta chain) is drawn from a study of read filtering for tumor transcriptome and immune sequencing. For the study at large: Patients were 17 male and 11 to 15 female, mean age approximately 70 years, range roughly 47 to 80.

From roughly 390 ng of RNA, a library with molecular barcoded alpha/delta and beta/gamma adaptors was made. Each CDR3 protein gets one entry after TCRdb re-called the reads with MiXCR. The sample lists 75,000 to 90,000 distinct CDR3 sequences; 9% to 15% were seen once. In this sample, this clonotype turned up many times. Antigen: not known. The J segment lost 2 bases and the V segment lost 2 bases, leaving 6 bases of the junction unmatched. The CDR3 runs 16 residues. Germline V gene data show CDR1 as MRHNA and CDR2 as SNTAGT. General study findings and limits: Correlation between methods rose after single-read clonotypes were removed. Around 82% of IR-seq clonotypes had a single read, yet these held roughly 3.8% of reads.

The TCR originated in a donor aged 40 or older with multiple myeloma. The sample taken for sequencing was a population of CD138-negative cells sorted from bone marrow. The chain employs TRBV6-4 and TRBJ2-1; 7 positions match TRBD2. The CDR3, as DNA: TGTGCCAGCAGTGACGAGGCGGGAGCAACCTACAATGAGCAGTTCTTC. Protein sequence: CASSDEAGATYNEQFF.